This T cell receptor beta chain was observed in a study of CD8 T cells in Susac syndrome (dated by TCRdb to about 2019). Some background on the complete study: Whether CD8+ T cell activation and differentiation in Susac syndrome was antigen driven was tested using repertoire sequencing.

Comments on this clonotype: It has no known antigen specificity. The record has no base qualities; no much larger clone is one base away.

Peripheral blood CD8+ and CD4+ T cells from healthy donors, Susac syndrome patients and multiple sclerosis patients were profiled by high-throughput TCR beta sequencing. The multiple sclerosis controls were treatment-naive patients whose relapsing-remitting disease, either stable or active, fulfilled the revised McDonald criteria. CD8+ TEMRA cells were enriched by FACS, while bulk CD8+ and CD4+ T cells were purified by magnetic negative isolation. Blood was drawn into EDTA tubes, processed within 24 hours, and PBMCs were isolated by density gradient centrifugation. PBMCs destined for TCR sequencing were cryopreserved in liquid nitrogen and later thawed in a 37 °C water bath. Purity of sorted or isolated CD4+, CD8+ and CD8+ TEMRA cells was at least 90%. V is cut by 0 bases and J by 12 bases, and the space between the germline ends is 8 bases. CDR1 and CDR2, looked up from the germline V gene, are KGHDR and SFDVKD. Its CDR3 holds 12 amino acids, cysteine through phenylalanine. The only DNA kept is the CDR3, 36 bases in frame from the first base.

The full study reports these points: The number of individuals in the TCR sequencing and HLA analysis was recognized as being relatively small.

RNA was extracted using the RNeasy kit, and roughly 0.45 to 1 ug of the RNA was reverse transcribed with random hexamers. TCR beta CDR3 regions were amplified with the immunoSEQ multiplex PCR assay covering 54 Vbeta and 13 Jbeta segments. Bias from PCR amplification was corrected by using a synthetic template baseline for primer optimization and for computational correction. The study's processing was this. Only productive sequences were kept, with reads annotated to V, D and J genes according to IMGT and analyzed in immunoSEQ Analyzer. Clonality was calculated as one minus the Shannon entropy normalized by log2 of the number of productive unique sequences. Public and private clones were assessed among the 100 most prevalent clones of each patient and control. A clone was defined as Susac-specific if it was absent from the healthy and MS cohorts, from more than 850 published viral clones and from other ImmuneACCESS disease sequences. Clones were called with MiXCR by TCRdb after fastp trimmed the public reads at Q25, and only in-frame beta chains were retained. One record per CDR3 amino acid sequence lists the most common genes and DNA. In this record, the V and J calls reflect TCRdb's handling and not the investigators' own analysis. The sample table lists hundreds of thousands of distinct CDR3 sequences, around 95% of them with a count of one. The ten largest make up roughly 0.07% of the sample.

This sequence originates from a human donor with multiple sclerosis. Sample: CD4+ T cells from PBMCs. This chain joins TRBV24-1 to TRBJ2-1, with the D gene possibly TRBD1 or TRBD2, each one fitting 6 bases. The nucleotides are TGTGCCACCAGTGATTTGGGAGGGGGGCAGTTCTTC. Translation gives CATSDLGGGQFF.